Each of the 9 T cell receptor beta chains below was sequenced from the same sample in a study of blood T cell repertoires in COVID-19. Produced via immunoSEQ multiplex PCR; TCRdb's table is partial and in-frame only. This sample carries some 65,000 clones, 85% of them seen once, and the ten largest clones take 2.5% to 3%. Sequencing was performed on peripheral blood. The receptors derive from an elderly man with acute or convalescent COVID-19.

This clone has just a few counts. This sequence joins TRBV24-1 and TRBJ1-1; weak D call: TRBD1 (5 bases). Trimming shortened V by 6 bases and J by 4 bases, and 11 bases separated the two germline ends. The CDR3 sequence is 13 residues long. Germline CDR1 reads KGHDR; CDR2 reads SFDVKD. CDR3 residues: CATSSGSGTEAFF. The DNA of the CDR3 is TGTGCCACCAGTTCAGGGTCGGGCACTGAAGCTTTCTTT.

This clone showed up just once. The chain couples TRBV5-8 to TRBJ2-4, with a tentative D call TRBD1 (6 bases). Trimming removed 0 bases at V and 0 bases at J, with 10 bases between. Germline assignment: CDR1 SGHTS and CDR2 YDEGEE. The CDR3 has 16 amino acids. The CDR3 spells CASSLGQEIAKNIQYF. The DNA for the CDR3 is TGTGCCAGCAGCTTGGGACAGGAGATAGCCAAAAACATTCAGTACTTC.

This chain joins TRBV3-1 (or the pseudogene TRBV3-2) and TRBJ1-3, with 9 bases identical to TRBD1. The CDR3 sequence is 17 residues long. V lost 4 bases, J lost 0 bases, and 7 bases stayed unmatched. Germline-derived CDR1 and CDR2 are LGHDT and YNNKEL (reference sequence). CDR3 residues: CASSRTQGASSGNTIYF. CDR3 coding DNA: TGTGCCAGCAGCCGGACACAGGGGGCCAGCTCTGGAAACACCATATATTTT.

The chain recombines TRBV9 with TRBJ2-1; TRBD2 aligns across 15 bases. CDR1 and CDR2 from the germline V gene are SGDLS and YYNGEE. The ends lost 3 bases at V and 8 bases at J; junction bases unmatched: 6. This CDR3 is 16 amino acids long. The CDR3 protein is CASSGGLAGGNDEQFF. The DNA of the CDR3 is TGTGCCAGCAGCGGGGGACTAGCGGGAGGAAACGATGAGCAGTTCTTC.

The gene calls are TRBV27 and TRBJ1-5, with a possible D match to TRBD1 (5 bases). Trimming removed 5 bases at V and 4 bases at J, with 15 bases between. From germline, CDR1 is MNHEY and CDR2 SMNVEV (reference sequence). The CDR3 runs to 15 residues. CDR3 loop: CASSGLKGINQPQHF. The CDR3 DNA reads as TGTGCCAGCAGTGGTTTAAAGGGGATTAATCAGCCCCAGCATTTT.

In DNA, the CDR3 is TGTGCCAGCAGTTTAGGGGCGTGGACTGAAGCTTTCTTT. Its translation: CASSLGAWTEAFF. The chain couples TRBV12-3 or TRBV12-4 to TRBJ1-1; D gene uncertain. Trimming cost V 1 base and J 5 bases, with 8 bases left between them. The CDR3 is 13 amino acids.

Of note for this clone: At one end, the junction sequence differs from germline, possibly due to a read error. The chain has TRBV5-6 and TRBJ1-6; D is ambiguous. Germline assignment: CDR1 SGHDT and CDR2 YYEEEE. The CDR3 is made up of 15 amino acids. CDR3 residues: CASSLEARYTSPLHF. The CDR3 coding sequence is TGTGCCAGCAGCTTGGAAGCCAGGTATACTTCACCCCTCCACTTT.

The chain recombines TRBV10-2 with TRBJ1-1, with D perhaps matching TRBD1 (6 bases). The CDR3 covers 13 residues. The germline V and J ends were trimmed by 3 bases and 5 bases, with 10 bases remaining between them. Germline loops: CDR1 WSHSY, CDR2 SAAADI. DNA for the CDR3: TGCGCCAGCAGTGACAGGGGTAGGACTGAAGCTTTCTTT. It yields the protein CASSDRGRTEAFF.

CDR3 residues: CASSYSSAEAGELFF. CDR3 nucleotide sequence: TGTGCCAGCAGTTACTCGTCGGCGGAGGCCGGGGAGCTGTTTTTT. The chain couples TRBV6-5 to TRBJ2-2, with a tentative D call TRBD2 (5 bases). The CDR3 spans 15 residues. CDR1 and CDR2 (germline): MNHEY, SVGAGI. Trimming removed 0 bases at V and 6 bases at J, with 11 bases between.